This TCR beta chain was captured by sequencing in a study of human T cells and chemical hapten exposure. Study-wide results and limits: Donors in the study had alopecia, meaning their immune response may differ from healthy people's.

Time point here: patch test 1, 2 weeks after DPC sensitization. The treatment is: therapeutic diphenylcyclopropenone sensitization with weekly scalp DPC. The study enrolled 18 to 70-year-old alopecia patients suitable for DPC. Unique molecular identifiers were affixed to discrete cDNA molecules within the library. One entry per CDR3 protein, called by TCRdb with MiXCR from the RACE reads. The table has approximately 70,000 distinct CDR3 sequences, roughly 9.8% seen once. The CDR3 is 13 amino acids. V dropped 7 bases and J dropped 2; count of bases not matched to a gene: 4. Per the germline V gene, CDR1 is DFQATT and CDR2 is SNEGSKA (reference sequence). The table lists this clonotype with many counts. No antigen is known for it.

The sequence derives from a woman aged 40 to 50 with alopecia areata. Some clones in this sample may be carry-over from other donors' samples. V is TRBV20-1 and J is TRBJ2-3, with TRBD2 matching over 9 bases. Material: whole blood, obtained in connection with sensitization to the hapten diphenylcyclopropenone (DPC). The CDR3 loop is CSGSGGYTDTQYF. CDR3 DNA: TGCAGTGGGAGCGGGGGGTACACAGATACGCAGTATTTT.